This T cell receptor (beta chain) came from a study of OX40 agonist ivuxolimab in advanced cancers. Broader study findings: The authors did not determine the antigen specificity of the expanded peripheral T cells. The CD4+ and CD8+ T cells in the blood had expanded clonally by week 6 at 0.1 to 3.0 mg/kg. More expanded clones were found, on average, in CD8+ than in CD4+ T cells.

Exclusion of a patient followed from autoimmune disease history or systemic immunosuppression. Comments on this clone: Its antigen is undetermined.

Only in-frame clones appear in the TCRdb table, and some are missing; sequencing was by immunoSEQ multiplex PCR. Of roughly 41,000 clones listed, 70% to 90% were seen once; the top ten hold approximately 10%. Germline V lookup: CDR1 MNHNY, CDR2 SVGAGI (reference sequence). The CDR3 runs 13 residues. With 2 bases removed from V and 5 bases from J, the gap between germline ends came to 9 bases. The chain has TRBV6-6 and TRBJ2-5; possible D gene TRBD1, 5 bases. The sequences come from CD4+ or CD8+ T cells sorted from blood, collected in a trial of the OX40 agonist ivuxolimab. This receptor was identified in an adult with an advanced solid tumor such as melanoma, head and neck, liver or kidney cancer. The CDR3 nucleotides are TGTGCCAGCAGTTACGCAGGGTGGGAGACCCAGTACTTC. Its translation is CASSYAGWETQYF.